One sample yielded the 19 T cell receptor beta chains listed below, sequenced in a study of blood T cell repertoires in COVID-19. TCRdb's table, derived via immunoSEQ multiplex PCR, lists solely in-frame clones and lacks some. The sample carries hundreds of thousands of clones, just under 90% recorded once. Sequencing was carried out using peripheral blood. The receptors derive from a man in his sixties who had recovered from COVID-19.

This clone was counted a single time. This rearrangement joins TRBV5-1 to TRBJ2-1; TRBD1 aligns across 7 bases. V gave up 3 bases and J gave up 7 bases; unmatched junction bases: 7. Germline CDR1 SGHRS, CDR2 YFSETQ. This CDR3 is built from 14 residues. The CDR3 nucleotides read TGCGCCAGCAGCTCCAGACAGGGTCGAAATGAGCAGTTCTTC. As protein: CASSSRQGRNEQFF.

V gene TRBV9 combines with J gene TRBJ2-5, with unresolved D. Per germline, CDR1 SGDLS and CDR2 YYNGEE. The CDR3 extends over 14 amino acids. The V end was cut by 0 bases, the J end by 2 bases, with 8 bases between. The CDR3 sequence is CASSVVGTQETQYF. CDR3 coding DNA: TGTGCCAGCAGCGTAGTGGGCACACAAGAGACCCAGTACTTC.

The rearrangement links TRBV15 to TRBJ2-3; TRBD1 matches at 9 bases. The CDR3 is 15 residues long. The germline V gene has CDR1 LNHNV and CDR2 YYDKDF (reference sequence). J was trimmed by 6 bases and V by 4 bases; bases with no gene match: 8. The CDR3 nucleotides read TGTGCCACCAGCATACCGGGACAGGGCCGGGATACGCAGTATTTT. This translates into CATSIPGQGRDTQYF.

The CDR3 DNA sequence: TGTGCCAGCAGCCCCTCGACAGGAAACATTCAGTACTTC. It is translated as CASSPSTGNIQYF. The gene calls are TRBV3-1 (or the pseudogene TRBV3-2) and TRBJ2-4; possibly TRBD1 for D (6 bases). With 4 bases removed from V and 6 bases from J, the gap between germline ends came to 10 bases. The CDR3 covers 13 residues. Looked up from germline, CDR1 is LGHDT and CDR2 is YNNKEL (reference sequence).

This rearrangement joins TRBV28 to TRBJ1-2; D perhaps matches TRBD1 (5 bases). The germline V and J ends were trimmed by 2 bases and 3 bases, with 10 bases remaining between them. Germline V gene data show CDR1 as MDHEN and CDR2 as SYDVKM. This CDR3 contains 14 residues. The CDR3 DNA reads as TGTGCCAGCAGTTTACCAGGGTATCACTATGGCTACACCTTC. Its protein is CASSLPGYHYGYTF.

V and J are TRBV5-1 and TRBJ1-1; possibly TRBD1 for D (6 bases). Germline loops: CDR1 SGHRS, CDR2 YFSETQ. With 0 bases removed from V and 10 bases from J, the gap between germline ends came to 13 bases. The CDR3 length is 13 residues. The CDR3 spells CASSLDRVGGAFF. The CDR3 region has the DNA TGCGCCAGCAGCTTGGACAGGGTCGGCGGAGCTTTCTTT.

The V call is TRBV19, the J call TRBJ1-5, with 11 nucleotides matching TRBD1. The CDR3 has 16 residues. Germline values: CDR1 LNHDA, CDR2 SQIVND (reference sequence). Germline trimming cut 3 bases from V and 3 bases from J; bases unmatched to any gene: 4. The CDR3: CASSIRDRGNNQPQHF. The CDR3, as DNA: TGTGCCAGTAGTATTCGGGACAGGGGGAACAATCAGCCCCAGCATTTT. The complete variable domain, with remaining parts taken from reference TRBV19 and TRBJ1-5, reads DGGITQSPKYLFRKEGQNVTLSCEQNLNHDAMYWYRQDPGQGLRLIYYSQIVNDFQKGDIAEGYSVSREKKESFPLTVTSAQKNPTAFYLCASSIRDRGNNQPQHFGDGTRLSIL.

This clone was detected only a few times. The chain carries TRBV28 and TRBJ2-1, with 11 bases lining up with TRBD2. Germline CDR1 is MDHEN and CDR2 is SYDVKM. Unmatched junction bases numbered 6, after V lost 6 bases and J lost 5 bases. The CDR3 totals 15 residues. CDR3 sequence reads: CASRLLAGENNEQFF. In DNA form, the CDR3 reads TGTGCCAGCAGGCTACTAGCGGGGGAAAACAATGAGCAGTTCTTC.

This clone was counted a few times. V usage is TRBV4-1 and J usage is TRBJ1-5, with 8 bases aligning to TRBD1. Germline loops: CDR1 MGHRA, CDR2 YSYEKL. CDR3 length equals 15 residues. V lost 4 bases, J lost 3 bases, and 5 bases stayed unmatched. The CDR3 region is CASSPGQVNNQPQHF. The DNA for the CDR3 is TGCGCCAGCAGCCCGGGACAGGTCAACAATCAGCCCCAGCATTTT.

The chain has TRBV5-6 and TRBJ2-2; D call uncertain. CDR3 length: 13 residues. V lost 4 bases, J lost 4 bases, and 8 bases lay in between. Germline CDR1 reads SGHDT; CDR2 reads YYEEEE. The CDR3 DNA reads TGTGCCAGCAGCCCCAGTTTCACCGGGGAGCTGTTTTTT. This encodes CASSPSFTGELFF.

The chain has TRBV5-5 and TRBJ2-1, with TRBD2 matching 14 bases. In germline, CDR1 is SGHKS, CDR2 YYEKEE (reference sequence). The CDR3 is 13 amino acids. The V gene end was trimmed by 5 bases and the J gene end by 8 bases; junction bases not matched to a gene: 0. As DNA, the CDR3 is TGTGCCAGCAGGGGACTAGCGGGAGATGAGCAGTTCTTC. Protein product: CASRGLAGDEQFF.

The chain uses TRBV7-3 and TRBJ2-1, with D uncertain. CDR3 length equals 13 residues. Germline V gene sequence: CDR1 SGHTA, CDR2 FQGTGA. V lost 2 bases, J lost 5 bases, and 7 bases lay in between. CDR3 protein: CASSLGLNNEQFF. The CDR3 DNA sequence: TGTGCCAGCAGCTTAGGCTTAAACAATGAGCAGTTCTTC. Based on the CDR3 plus reference TRBV7-3 and TRBJ2-1, the full variable domain is GAGVSQTPSNKVTEKGKYVELRCDPISGHTALYWYRQSLGQGPEFLIYFQGTGAADDSGLPNDRFFAVRPEGSVSTLKIQRTERGDSAVYLCASSLGLNNEQFFGPGTRLTVL.

The rearrangement uses TRBV30 and TRBJ2-5; 7 bases are shared with TRBD2. Per germline, CDR1 GTSNPN and CDR2 SVGIG (reference sequence). The CDR3 runs 13 residues. Trimming cost V 0 bases and J 8 bases; bases outside gene matches: 6. The CDR3 coding sequence is TGTGCCTGGAGTGTAATCGGGGGGATCACCCAGTACTTC. Its protein is CAWSVIGGITQYF.

In its sample, this clone was seen many times. V is TRBV18 and J is TRBJ1-1; possible D gene TRBD1, 6 bases. CDR1 and CDR2 (germline): KGHSH, LQKENI. The V and J ends lost 3 bases and 0 bases respectively, with 11 bases between them. There are 15 residues in the CDR3. The CDR3 nucleotides read TGTGCCAGCTCACCTTTGGACAGTATGAACACTGAAGCTTTCTTT. This gives the protein CASSPLDSMNTEAFF.

This chain connects TRBV6-1 to TRBJ2-1; D is perhaps TRBD2 (6 bases). CDR1 and CDR2 from the germline V gene are MNHNS and SASEGT. Trimming shortened V by 3 bases and J by 8 bases, and 11 bases separated the two germline ends. The CDR3 is 13 residues long. CDR3 DNA: TGTGCCAGCAGTGACGGGGGAAGGCATGAGCAGTTCTTC. Protein sequence: CASSDGGRHEQFF.

Here the CDR3 reads CASTLGQGEQFF. In DNA, the CDR3 is TGTGCCAGCACCTTGGGACAGGGCGAGCAGTTCTTC. This chain joins TRBV6-6 and TRBJ2-1; 9 nucleotides align to TRBD1. V shed 7 bases and J 10 bases; nucleotides not matched to a gene: 5. From germline, CDR1 is MNHNY and CDR2 SVGAGI (reference sequence). The CDR3 has 12 residues.

The CDR3 bases are TGTGCCAGCAGCACAGGACAGGGTTACAATGAGCAGTTCTTC. It encodes CASSTGQGYNEQFF. The chain employs TRBV5-4 and TRBJ2-1; TRBD1 matches 8 bases. This CDR3 contains 14 residues. The germline V gene has CDR1 SGHNT and CDR2 YYREEE (reference sequence). Trimming at V came to 4 bases and at J to 4 bases, leaving 4 bases not matched to a gene. The full variable domain, its missing parts supplied by reference TRBV5-4 and TRBJ2-1, is ETGVTQSPTHLIKTRGQQVTLRCSSQSGHNTVSWYQQALGQGPQFIFQYYREEENGRGNFPPRFSGLQFPNYSSELNVNALELDDSALYLCASSTGQGYNEQFFGPGTRLTVL.

The chain has TRBV9 and TRBJ2-3; no reliable D call. The CDR3 consists of 15 residues. Per germline, CDR1 SGDLS and CDR2 YYNGEE. Trimming shortened V by 4 bases and J by 0 bases, and 12 bases separated the two germline ends. The CDR3 region has the DNA TGTGCCAGCAGCCCCGGCGGTGCTAGCACAGATACGCAGTATTTT. The encoded protein is CASSPGGASTDTQYF.

The V and J genes are TRBV10-3 and TRBJ2-7, with D possibly being TRBD1 (5 bases). CDR1 is ENHRY, CDR2 SYGVKD, per germline. V was cut by 4 bases and J by 0 bases, with 19 bases left in between. The CDR3 consists of 17 residues. As DNA, the CDR3 is TGTGCCATCAGTGTTCACCCCGGATCTGGGGCCTCCTACGAGCAGTACTTC. Encoded protein: CAISVHPGSGASYEQYF.